What follows is one T cell receptor beta chain and its context. This specimen belongs to a study of blood T cell repertoires in COVID-19. This CDR3 comprises 14 residues. CDR1 is LNHDA, CDR2 SQIVND, per germline (reference sequence). The germline V and J ends were trimmed by 5 bases and 7 bases, with 15 bases remaining between them. Method: immunoSEQ multiplex PCR; TCRdb's copy keeps in-frame clones and lacks some. Here the sample spans under 200,000 clones, under 90% being singletons. The sequence was obtained from a man aged 60 to 69 with acute or convalescent COVID-19. V usage is TRBV19 and J usage is TRBJ2-1; D may be TRBD2 (6 bases). The material sequenced was peripheral blood. CDR3 region: CASSGGIILNEQFF. The DNA of the CDR3 is TGTGCCAGTAGTGGCGGGATAATTTTGAATGAGCAGTTCTTC. The whole variable domain, remainder taken from reference TRBV19 and TRBJ2-1, is DGGITQSPKYLFRKEGQNVTLSCEQNLNHDAMYWYRQDPGQGLRLIYYSQIVNDFQKGDIAEGYSVSREKKESFPLTVTSAQKNPTAFYLCASSGGIILNEQFFGPGTRLTVL.